This T cell receptor beta chain comes out of a study of blood T cell repertoires in COVID-19 (dated by TCRdb to 2018 to 2021). With respect to the entire study: Collaborator samples came from the United States, Italy and Spain and covered acute and convalescent phases of COVID-19. The sample metadata nearly always contained a de-identified subject ID, COVID-19 status, age in years and sex. The repertoires were released in a freely available public database meant as a resource for research on the immune response to SARS-CoV-2. The prospective study material was composed of cDNA or gDNA derived from T cells, B-cell-depleted T cells, or PBMCs. Subjects who had been exposed to COVID-19, were actively infected with it, or had recovered from it provided the deeply sampled blood TCRbeta repertoires that made up the dataset. Samples came from the ongoing ImmuneRACE study (first 160 participants) plus 1,254 subjects from 6 global collaborators. HLA class I and class II types, where available, came from metadata supplied by the sample provider rather than from assay-based typing. The investigation overall reported the following: The quantity of clinical and demographic metadata differed by source and by participant and was supplied without curation.

TCRbeta CDR3 regions were amplified from genomic DNA by means of the immunoSEQ Assay, a bias-controlled multiplex PCR. The authors' analysis ran thus. Within the assay, amplification of reference gene primers was used to estimate how many nucleated cells each sample contained. Sequence reads were collapsed and filtered to measure the absolute abundance of every unique TCRbeta CDR3 rearrangement. For each sample, productive Simpson clonality was calculated by taking the square root of Simpson's diversity index across productive rearrangements. In its TCRdb copy, this immuneACCESS table keeps in-frame sequences only and misses some clones. Where compared with another copy, unresolved V genes explain less than half of these, and the others have no known cause. V and J calls and clone size are as listed in that table; D and trimming were resolved from the DNA. Across this sample there are about 260,000 clones, with about 90% seen only once. The top ten clones comprise around 3.1% of the sample.

Participants in the prospective study were aged 18 to 89 years, lived in 20 to 25 United States geographic areas, and enrolled through a virtual design. In the prospective study, participants were assigned to cohorts based on the clinical history participants reported in a screening survey and a study questionnaire. A participant counted as exposed if, within 2 weeks of entering the study, that participant had been in contact with someone who had a PCR-confirmed or clinician-diagnosed COVID-19 case. Each participant in the prospective study had whole blood, serum and a nasopharyngeal or oropharyngeal swab collected by mobile phlebotomists. Over a roughly 2-month period, participants in the prospective study had the option of providing additional blood draws and questionnaires. Before DNA extraction, blood samples from the prospective study were shipped at room temperature or frozen. According to the germline V gene, CDR1 reads SGHVS and CDR2 reads FQNEAQ. Trimming removed 5 bases from V and 8 bases from J; the gene matches leave 6 bases unexplained. The CDR3, from cysteine to phenylalanine, totals 15 residues. The CDR3 DNA has 45 bases and is translated from base 1.

Note on this clone: The target of this receptor is not known. The sample holds no much larger clone one base away, and base qualities are not on file.

The sequencing sample was made of PBMCs or T cells enriched from blood (not recorded which). The TCR was taken from a woman aged 40 to 49 who had been exposed to COVID-19. The sequence joins TRBV7-8 to TRBJ2-1; 13 nucleotides in the junction match TRBD2. The nucleotides read TGTGCCAGCAGCCCGACTAGCGGGGGGATTGATGAGCAGTTCTTC. It encodes CASSPTSGGIDEQFF.